This T cell receptor (beta chain) was profiled in a study of blood T cell repertoires in COVID-19. Looking at the study overall: Sites across the United States, Italy and Spain contributed samples from acute and convalescent COVID-19. PBMCs, B-cell-depleted T cells, or T cells were the source of the cDNA or gDNA that made up the material.

This CDR3 has 14 amino acids. Germline values: CDR1 SNHLY, CDR2 FYNNEI. The ends were cut back, 6 bases at V and 7 bases at J, with 15 bases in the middle. Methods used by the authors: Estimated nucleated cell counts came from reference gene primer amplification. Sequencing was performed with immunoSEQ multiplex PCR; in TCRdb, only in-frame clones are kept and a portion is missing. V and J calls and clone size are given by that table; D and trimming were obtained from the DNA. The table shows 50,000 to 70,000 clones, with around 87% occurring only once. The receptor comes from a man aged 60 to 69 with active or convalescent COVID-19. What was sequenced was peripheral blood. The rearrangement uses TRBV2 and TRBJ1-4, with D maybe TRBD1 (6 bases). CDR3 amino acids: CASRRTELGEKLFF. The CDR3 bases are TGTGCCAGCAGGAGGACAGAGCTAGGTGAAAAACTGTTTTTT.